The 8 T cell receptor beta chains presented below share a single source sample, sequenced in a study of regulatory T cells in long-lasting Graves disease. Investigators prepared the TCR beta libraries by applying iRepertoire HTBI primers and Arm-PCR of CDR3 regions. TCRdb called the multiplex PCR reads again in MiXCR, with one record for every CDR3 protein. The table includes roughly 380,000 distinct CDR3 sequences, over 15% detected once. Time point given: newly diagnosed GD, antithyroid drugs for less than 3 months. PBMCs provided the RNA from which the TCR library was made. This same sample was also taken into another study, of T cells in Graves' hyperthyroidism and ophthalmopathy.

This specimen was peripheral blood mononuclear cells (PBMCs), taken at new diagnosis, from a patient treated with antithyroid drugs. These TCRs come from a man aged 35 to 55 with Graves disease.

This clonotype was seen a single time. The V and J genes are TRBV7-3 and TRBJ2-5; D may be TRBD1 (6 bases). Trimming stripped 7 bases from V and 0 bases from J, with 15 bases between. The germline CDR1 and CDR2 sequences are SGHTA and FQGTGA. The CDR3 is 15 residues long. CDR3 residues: CASTLGALDQETQYF. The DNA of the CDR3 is TGTGCCAGCACCCTGGGGGCCCTAGACCAAGAGACCCAGTACTTC.

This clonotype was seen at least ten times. CDR3 loop: CSARQGADTQYF. The CDR3 region has the DNA TGCAGTGCCCGACAGGGGGCAGATACGCAGTATTTT. V usage is TRBV20-1 and J usage is TRBJ2-3; 9 bases are shared with TRBD1. V was pared by 6 bases and J by 4 bases, with 2 bases of the junction left unmatched. Germline assignment: CDR1 DFQATT and CDR2 SNEGSKA (reference sequence). This CDR3 is built from 12 residues.

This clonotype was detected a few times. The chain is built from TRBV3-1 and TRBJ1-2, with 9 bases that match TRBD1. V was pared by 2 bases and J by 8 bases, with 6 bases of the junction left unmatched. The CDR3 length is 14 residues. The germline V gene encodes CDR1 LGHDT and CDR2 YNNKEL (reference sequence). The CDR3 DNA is TGTGCCAGCAGCCAAAACACAGGGGGCCGGGGCTACACCTTC. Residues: CASSQNTGGRGYTF.

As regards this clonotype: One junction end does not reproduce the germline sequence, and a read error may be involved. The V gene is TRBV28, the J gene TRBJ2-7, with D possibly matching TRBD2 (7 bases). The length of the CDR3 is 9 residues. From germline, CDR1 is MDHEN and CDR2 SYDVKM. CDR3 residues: CASMGGAHF. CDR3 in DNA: TGTGCCAGCATGGGGGGGGCGCACTTC.

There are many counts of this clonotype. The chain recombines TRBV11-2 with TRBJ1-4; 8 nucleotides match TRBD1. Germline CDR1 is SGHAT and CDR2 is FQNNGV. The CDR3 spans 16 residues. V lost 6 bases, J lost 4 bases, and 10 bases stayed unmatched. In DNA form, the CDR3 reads TGTGCCAGCAGATTGATCAGGGGGCTTGGTAATGAAAAACTGTTTTTT. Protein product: CASRLIRGLGNEKLFF.

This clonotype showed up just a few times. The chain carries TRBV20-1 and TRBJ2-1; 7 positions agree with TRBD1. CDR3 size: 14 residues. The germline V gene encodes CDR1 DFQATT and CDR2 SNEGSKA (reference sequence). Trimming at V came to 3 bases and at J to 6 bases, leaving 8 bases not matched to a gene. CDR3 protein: CSASPRGSFNEQFF. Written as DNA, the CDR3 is TGCAGTGCTAGCCCCAGGGGGAGCTTCAATGAGCAGTTCTTC.

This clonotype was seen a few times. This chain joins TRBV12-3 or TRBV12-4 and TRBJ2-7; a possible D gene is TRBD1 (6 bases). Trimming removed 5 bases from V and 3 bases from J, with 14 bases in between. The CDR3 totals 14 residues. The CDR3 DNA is TGTGCCAGCAGTCCGGACAGAGGGTTCTACGAGCAGTACTTC. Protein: CASSPDRGFYEQYF.

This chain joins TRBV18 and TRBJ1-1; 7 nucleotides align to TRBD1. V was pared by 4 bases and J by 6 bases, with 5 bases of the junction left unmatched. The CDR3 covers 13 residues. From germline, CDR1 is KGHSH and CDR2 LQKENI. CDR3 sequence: CASSLDREAEAFF. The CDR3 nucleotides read TGTGCCAGCTCACTCGACAGGGAGGCTGAAGCTTTCTTT.